The entry below gives a single T cell receptor beta chain sequence along with its context. This clonotype was observed a single time. There is no known antigen for this receptor. No much larger clonotype is one base removed from it; base qualities were not supplied. A read on its own is weak evidence. The sample belongs to a study of T cell repertoires in cytomegalovirus infection (dated by TCRdb to the late 2010s). Notes on the research overall: The HLA type of each donor mattered for the analysis, because public TCR beta signatures pointed to carriage of CMV infection along with the matching HLA type. The paper as a whole reports these results and caveats: The ex vivo response was dominated by HLA-C-restricted CMV-specific TCR beta clonotypes, which also provided the single most frequent clonotype in two of eight donors. Cumulative frequency of public TCR beta family members discriminated carriers of CMV infection plus the relevant HLA type in this cohort and an independent 352-donor cohort.

As encoded in the germline V gene (reference sequence), CDR1 is MNHNY while CDR2 is SVGAGI. V gives up 4 bases and J gives up 7 bases, and the segment between their germline ends measures 14 bases. The CDR3 holds 14 amino acids from the cysteine to the phenylalanine. Only the CDR3 DNA is retained, 42 bases long and in frame from the first base. Sequenced using an Illumina HiSeq 1500. TCRdb passed the public sequencing reads through fastp at Q25 and MiXCR, retaining productive beta sequences. Duplicate CDR3 protein sequences are folded into a single record with the most common DNA and genes. This sample gives about 490,000 distinct CDR3 sequences in total; about 15% of them show up just once. The ten largest clones take up more than 20% of the sample.

Sequenced: CD8+ T cells from PBMCs. The sequence is built from TRBV6-6 and TRBJ2-1; there is no confident call for the D gene. The TCR was taken from a human donor in good health (CMV status not recorded). Some clones in this sample may be carry-over from other donors' samples. The CDR3 corresponds to CASSLVPGRNEQFF. DNA sequence: TGTGCCAGCAGTTTAGTCCCGGGCAGAAATGAGCAGTTCTTC.